This is a list of T cell receptor beta chains from one sample in a study of OX40 agonist ivuxolimab in advanced cancers. Clones were sequenced by immunoSEQ multiplex PCR, and TCRdb holds only the in-frame ones, with some missing. The table records roughly 66,000 clones, about four fifths of them present only once. The sequenced sample was CD4+ or CD8+ T cells sorted from blood, obtained in a trial of the OX40 agonist ivuxolimab. Receptors were obtained from an adult with an advanced solid tumor such as melanoma, head and neck, liver or kidney cancer. Each CDR3 is given with its conserved first and last residue. D genes are given only for firm matches. Not all rows give a size; the values are once, few, many and, for expanded clones, a class.

d_call: NA
v_call: TRBV6-1
clone_size: NA
j_call: TRBJ2-2
cdr3_nt: TGTGCCAGCAGAACGGACTCTCGGCGCACCGGGGAGCTGTTTTTT
cdr3_aa: CASRTDSRRTGELFF

d_call: TRBD2
v_call: TRBV5-1
clone_size: NA
j_call: TRBJ2-7
cdr3_nt: TGCGCCAGCAGCTTAGTCCCAGCGGGAGGGACGGAGCAGTACTTC
cdr3_aa: CASSLVPAGGTEQYF

d_call: NA
v_call: TRBV14
clone_size: NA
j_call: TRBJ2-5
cdr3_nt: TGTGCCAGCAGCCAAGTGAGGGGCCAAGAGACCCAGTACTTC
cdr3_aa: CASSQVRGQETQYF

d_call: TRBD1
v_call: TRBV2
clone_size: NA
j_call: TRBJ2-3
cdr3_nt: TGTGCCAGCGTACTTACAGGGGTGGTCACAGATACGCAGTATTTT
cdr3_aa: CASVLTGVVTDTQYF

d_call: NA
v_call: TRBV5-1
clone_size: once
j_call: TRBJ2-5
cdr3_nt: TGCGCCAGCAGCTTGTCGGGGACACCACAAGAGACCCAGTACTTC
cdr3_aa: CASSLSGTPQETQYF

d_call: NA
v_call: TRBV28
clone_size: once
j_call: TRBJ1-2
cdr3_nt: TGTGCCAGCTTTGCTTCGCACTATGGCTACACCTTC
cdr3_aa: CASFASHYGYTF

d_call: NA
v_call: TRBV6-1
clone_size: few
j_call: TRBJ1-1
cdr3_nt: TGTGCCAGCAGTGACGACCAGATAGGGGTAGCTTTCTTT
cdr3_aa: CASSDDQIGVAFF

d_call: NA
v_call: TRBV10-1
clone_size: NA
j_call: TRBJ1-2
cdr3_nt: TGCGCCATCTGGTGGGGGACTTGTGGTACTGGCTACACCTTC
cdr3_aa: CAIWWGTCGTGYTF

d_call: TRBD1
v_call: TRBV5-6
clone_size: NA
j_call: TRBJ2-7
cdr3_nt: TGTGCCAGCAGCTTTGGGACAGGTGCCTACGAGCAGTACTTC
cdr3_aa: CASSFGTGAYEQYF

d_call: NA
v_call: TRBV21-1
clone_size: NA
j_call: TRBJ1-2
cdr3_nt: TGTGCCAGCAACACTAACTATGGCTACACCTTC
cdr3_aa: CASNTNYGYTF

d_call: TRBD1
v_call: TRBV6-5
clone_size: NA
j_call: TRBJ2-7
cdr3_nt: TGTGCCAGCACCCGACAGACAGGGGGCTACAACGAGCAGTACTTC
cdr3_aa: CASTRQTGGYNEQYF

d_call: NA
v_call: TRBV7-6
clone_size: NA
j_call: TRBJ1-1
cdr3_nt: TGTGCCAGCAGCTTAGGGGGGGGGACAGAAGCTTTCTTT
cdr3_aa: CASSLGGGTEAFF

d_call: TRBD1
v_call: TRBV19
clone_size: NA
j_call: TRBJ1-1
cdr3_nt: TGTGCCAGTACAGACAGGGCCTCGAACACTGAAGCTTTCTTT
cdr3_aa: CASTDRASNTEAFF

d_call: TRBD2
v_call: TRBV10-3
clone_size: NA
j_call: TRBJ2-5
cdr3_nt: TGTGCCATCAGATCGGGGGGGGAAGAGACCCAGTACTTC
cdr3_aa: CAIRSGGEETQYF

d_call: NA
v_call: TRBV15
clone_size: NA
j_call: TRBJ2-5
cdr3_nt: TGTGCCACCAGCAGAGATTCGTCTGAGACCCAGTACTTC
cdr3_aa: CATSRDSSETQYF

d_call: NA
v_call: TRBV28
clone_size: NA
j_call: TRBJ1-1
cdr3_nt: NA
cdr3_aa: CASSTSVGGTEAFF

d_call: NA
v_call: TRBV6-5
clone_size: NA
j_call: TRBJ1-3
cdr3_nt: TGTGCCAGCAGCCCCACAGGTTTTCAGGGAAACACCATATATTTT
cdr3_aa: CASSPTGFQGNTIYF

d_call: NA
v_call: TRBV6-4
clone_size: NA
j_call: TRBJ1-2
cdr3_nt: TGTGCCAGCAGTGACTCGCAAGGGGATGGCTACACCTTC
cdr3_aa: CASSDSQGDGYTF

d_call: NA
v_call: TRBV6-5
clone_size: NA
j_call: TRBJ1-2
cdr3_nt: TGTGCCAGCAGTGTGACTTTTATAGATGGCTACACCTTC
cdr3_aa: CASSVTFIDGYTF

d_call: NA
v_call: TRBV5-4
clone_size: NA
j_call: TRBJ1-4
cdr3_nt: TGTGCCAGCAGCTTGGGAGCTAATGAAAAACTGTTTTTT
cdr3_aa: CASSLGANEKLFF

d_call: NA
v_call: TRBV7-2
clone_size: NA
j_call: TRBJ1-2
cdr3_nt: TGTGCCAGCAGTAAGGGGACGGGAGTCACGGGAAACTATGGCTACACCTTC
cdr3_aa: CASSKGTGVTGNYGYTF

d_call: NA
v_call: TRBV18
clone_size: NA
j_call: TRBJ1-1
cdr3_nt: TGTGCCAGCTCGCCCCTAAACCCAAGCGGGAACACTGAAGCTTTCTTT
cdr3_aa: CASSPLNPSGNTEAFF

d_call: NA
v_call: TRBV5-1
clone_size: NA
j_call: TRBJ2-7
cdr3_nt: TGCGCCAGCAGTGAGCGAGCGGAACTGTACGAGATAGAGCAGTACTTC
cdr3_aa: CASSERAELYEIEQYF

d_call: NA
v_call: TRBV5-1
clone_size: NA
j_call: TRBJ2-2
cdr3_nt: TGCGCCAGCAGCTTGGAAGGGGGGCGCACCGGGGAGCTGTTTTTT
cdr3_aa: CASSLEGGRTGELFF

d_call: NA
v_call: TRBV25-1
clone_size: NA
j_call: TRBJ1-1
cdr3_nt: TGTGCCAGCAGTGATAACCTGAACACTGAAGCTTTCTTT
cdr3_aa: CASSDNLNTEAFF

d_call: NA
v_call: TRBV4-1
clone_size: NA
j_call: TRBJ2-7
cdr3_nt: TGCGCCAGCAGCCAAGAGATGTGGGTCGGCTCCTACGAGCAGTACTTC
cdr3_aa: CASSQEMWVGSYEQYF

d_call: NA
v_call: TRBV29-1
clone_size: NA
j_call: TRBJ2-5
cdr3_nt: TGCAGCGTTGAAGTGGGCGGAACAGCCCAAGAGACCCAGTACTTC
cdr3_aa: CSVEVGGTAQETQYF

d_call: NA
v_call: TRBV11-2
clone_size: NA
j_call: TRBJ2-5
cdr3_nt: TGTGCCAGCAGCAATAGGGAGACCCAGTACTTC
cdr3_aa: CASSNRETQYF

d_call: TRBD1
v_call: TRBV18
clone_size: few
j_call: TRBJ2-7
cdr3_nt: TGTGCCAGCTCACCACTCGGGACAGGCTCCTACGAGCAGTACTTC
cdr3_aa: CASSPLGTGSYEQYF

d_call: NA
v_call: TRBV25-1
clone_size: few
j_call: TRBJ1-2
cdr3_nt: TGTGCCAGCAGGGGGGGTACCGCGTCCAGCGGCTACACCTTC
cdr3_aa: CASRGGTASSGYTF

d_call: NA
v_call: TRBV19
clone_size: NA
j_call: TRBJ1-4
cdr3_nt: TGTGCCAGTAATCGAGTGATGGCCGCCTCGGAAAAACTGTTTTTT
cdr3_aa: CASNRVMAASEKLFF

d_call: NA
v_call: TRBV6-5
clone_size: NA
j_call: TRBJ2-7
cdr3_nt: TGTGCCAGCAGTTATTCGGCAGGGACCTACGAGCAGTACTTC
cdr3_aa: CASSYSAGTYEQYF

d_call: TRBD1
v_call: TRBV19
clone_size: NA
j_call: TRBJ2-5
cdr3_nt: TGTGCCAGTAGCGGACAGGGTTTGGAGACCCAGTACTTC
cdr3_aa: CASSGQGLETQYF

d_call: TRBD1
v_call: TRBV18
clone_size: once
j_call: TRBJ2-5
cdr3_nt: TGTGCCAGCTCACCACCGGACAGGGGGCGCGTTGAGACCCAGTACTTC
cdr3_aa: CASSPPDRGRVETQYF

d_call: NA
v_call: TRBV5-6
clone_size: NA
j_call: TRBJ2-7
cdr3_nt: TGTGCCAGCAGCTTGAGAAGGGCCCGGGGCTACGAGCAGTACTTC
cdr3_aa: CASSLRRARGYEQYF

d_call: NA
v_call: TRBV11-2
clone_size: NA
j_call: TRBJ2-1
cdr3_nt: TGTGCCAGCAGCCCCCTCAATGAGCAGTTCTTC
cdr3_aa: CASSPLNEQFF

d_call: NA
v_call: TRBV6-1
clone_size: NA
j_call: TRBJ1-5
cdr3_nt: TGTGCCAGCAGTCAGGGGAACCCCAATCAGCCCCAGCATTTT
cdr3_aa: CASSQGNPNQPQHF

d_call: NA
v_call: TRBV7-2
clone_size: NA
j_call: TRBJ2-2
cdr3_nt: TGTGCCAGCAGCTTCTCAGGGATAAACACCGGGGAGCTGTTTTTT
cdr3_aa: CASSFSGINTGELFF

d_call: NA
v_call: TRBV7-3
clone_size: NA
j_call: TRBJ2-7
cdr3_nt: TGTGCCAGCAGCTTAGTGGCGGGACCAGGGTACGAGCAGTACTTC
cdr3_aa: CASSLVAGPGYEQYF

d_call: TRBD1
v_call: TRBV6-9
clone_size: NA
j_call: TRBJ1-2
cdr3_nt: TGTGCCAGCAGTTCCACCGGGACAGCATATGGCTACACCTTC
cdr3_aa: CASSSTGTAYGYTF

d_call: TRBD1
v_call: TRBV7-9
clone_size: NA
j_call: TRBJ2-2
cdr3_nt: TGTGCCAGCAGCTTAGGACAGGGGGCGCATATCGGGGAGCTGTTTTTT
cdr3_aa: CASSLGQGAHIGELFF

d_call: NA
v_call: TRBV7-9
clone_size: NA
j_call: TRBJ2-7
cdr3_nt: TGTGCCAGCAGCCGGACCGAGGCCTACGAGCAGTACTTC
cdr3_aa: CASSRTEAYEQYF

d_call: NA
v_call: TRBV6-1
clone_size: NA
j_call: TRBJ1-1
cdr3_nt: TGTGCCAGCAGTGGTCGGCCCTTAACAGAAGCTTTCTTT
cdr3_aa: CASSGRPLTEAFF

d_call: TRBD1
v_call: TRBV7-3
clone_size: NA
j_call: TRBJ2-1
cdr3_nt: TGTGCCAGCAGCTTCGGCGGACAGGGGGCGATTGAGCAGTTCTTC
cdr3_aa: CASSFGGQGAIEQFF

d_call: NA
v_call: TRBV30
clone_size: NA
j_call: TRBJ2-7
cdr3_nt: TGTGCCTGGAGTCCCGGGACCCTTAACTCCTACGAGCAGTACTTC
cdr3_aa: CAWSPGTLNSYEQYF

d_call: NA
v_call: TRBV6-6
clone_size: NA
j_call: TRBJ2-3
cdr3_nt: TGTGCCAGCAGTTACGGACAGTACACAGATACGCAGTATTTT
cdr3_aa: CASSYGQYTDTQYF

d_call: NA
v_call: TRBV7-2
clone_size: NA
j_call: TRBJ1-2
cdr3_nt: TGTGCCAGCAGCTATATACCACCCTCCTCTAACTATGGCTACACCTTC
cdr3_aa: CASSYIPPSSNYGYTF

d_call: TRBD2
v_call: TRBV11-2
clone_size: NA
j_call: TRBJ2-1
cdr3_nt: TGTGCCAGCAGCTTTACGACTAGCGGGAGTTGGAATGAGCAGTTCTTC
cdr3_aa: CASSFTTSGSWNEQFF

d_call: NA
v_call: TRBV29-1
clone_size: NA
j_call: TRBJ2-2
cdr3_nt: TGCAGCGTTGGAGCCACCAGGGGCGGCGGGGAGCTGTTTTTT
cdr3_aa: CSVGATRGGGELFF

d_call: NA
v_call: TRBV30
clone_size: NA
j_call: TRBJ1-4
cdr3_nt: TGTGCCTGGGACGGAGGACGTAATGAAAAACTGTTTTTT
cdr3_aa: CAWDGGRNEKLFF

d_call: NA
v_call: TRBV19
clone_size: NA
j_call: TRBJ2-7
cdr3_nt: TGTGCCAGTAGTATCACAGGTTCCTACGAGCAGTACTTC
cdr3_aa: CASSITGSYEQYF

d_call: TRBD2
v_call: TRBV28
clone_size: NA
j_call: TRBJ2-3
cdr3_nt: TGTGCCAGCAGTTTATGGGGATTACTAGCGGGAGATGGGGCAGATACGCAGTATTTT
cdr3_aa: CASSLWGLLAGDGADTQYF

d_call: NA
v_call: TRBV30
clone_size: NA
j_call: TRBJ2-5
cdr3_nt: TGTGCCTGGCAGGGGACCGTAGAGACCCAGTACTTC
cdr3_aa: CAWQGTVETQYF

d_call: NA
v_call: TRBV7-6
clone_size: NA
j_call: TRBJ1-2
cdr3_nt: TGTGCCAGCAGCTCAGCGACAGGAACCTTATGGGGCTACACCTTC
cdr3_aa: CASSSATGTLWGYTF

d_call: TRBD2
v_call: TRBV11-2
clone_size: NA
j_call: TRBJ2-5
cdr3_nt: TGTGCCAGCAGCAAAGGACTAGCCCAAGAGACCCAGTACTTC
cdr3_aa: CASSKGLAQETQYF